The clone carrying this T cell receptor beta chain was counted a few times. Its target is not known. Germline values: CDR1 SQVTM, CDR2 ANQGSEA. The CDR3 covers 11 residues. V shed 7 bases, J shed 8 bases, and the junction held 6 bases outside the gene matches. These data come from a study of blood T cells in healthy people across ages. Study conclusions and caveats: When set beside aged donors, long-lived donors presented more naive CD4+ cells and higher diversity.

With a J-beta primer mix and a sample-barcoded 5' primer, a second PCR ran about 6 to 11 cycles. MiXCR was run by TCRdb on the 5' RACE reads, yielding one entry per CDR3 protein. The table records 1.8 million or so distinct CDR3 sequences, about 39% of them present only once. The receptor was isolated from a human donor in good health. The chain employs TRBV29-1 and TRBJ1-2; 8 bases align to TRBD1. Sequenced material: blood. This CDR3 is CSDLTGGGYTF. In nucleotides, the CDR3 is TGCAGCGACCTCACAGGGGGAGGCTACACCTTC.